This TCR beta chain was identified in a study of T-cell memory formation after mild COVID-19. With constant-segment primers, 5'RACE yielded cDNA libraries of TCR alpha and TCR beta that carried sample barcodes and UMIs. TCRdb fed the 5' RACE reads into MiXCR, producing one record per CDR3 protein. The data show 190,000 or so distinct CDR3 sequences, over 20% seen once. The CDR3 runs 13 residues. Trimming stripped 6 bases from V and 6 bases from J, with 12 bases between. Germline-derived CDR1 and CDR2 are SGHVS and FNYEAQ. Sequencing was done on a sample of PBMCs or a T cell subset sorted from them (not recorded which). J is TRBJ2-1 and V is TRBV7-6; D unresolved. This TCR was recovered from an adult woman who had mild COVID-19 (a few samples of this study predate the infection). Cell type and time point are not known. CDR3 sequence: CASSWARINEQFF. The CDR3 DNA is TGTGCCAGCAGTTGGGCTAGGATCAATGAGCAGTTCTTC.